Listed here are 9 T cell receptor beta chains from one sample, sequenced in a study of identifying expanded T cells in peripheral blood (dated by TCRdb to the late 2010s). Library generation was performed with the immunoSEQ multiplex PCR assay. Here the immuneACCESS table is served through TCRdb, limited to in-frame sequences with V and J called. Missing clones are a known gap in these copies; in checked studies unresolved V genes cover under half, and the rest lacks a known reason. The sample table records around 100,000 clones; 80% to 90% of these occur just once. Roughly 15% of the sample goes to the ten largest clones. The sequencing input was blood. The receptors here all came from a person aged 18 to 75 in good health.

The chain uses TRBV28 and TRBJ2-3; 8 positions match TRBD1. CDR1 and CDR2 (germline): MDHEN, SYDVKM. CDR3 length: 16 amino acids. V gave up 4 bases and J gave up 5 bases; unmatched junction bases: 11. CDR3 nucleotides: TGTGCCAGCAGTTCCCTCTCTCGGACAGGGAAAGATACGCAGTATTTT. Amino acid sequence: CASSSLSRTGKDTQYF. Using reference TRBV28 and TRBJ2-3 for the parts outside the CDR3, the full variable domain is DVKVTQSSRYLVKRTGEKVFLECVQDMDHENMFWYRQDPGLGLRLIYFSYDVKMKEKGDIPEGYSVSREKKERFSLILESASTNQTSMYLCASSSLSRTGKDTQYFGPGTRLTVL.

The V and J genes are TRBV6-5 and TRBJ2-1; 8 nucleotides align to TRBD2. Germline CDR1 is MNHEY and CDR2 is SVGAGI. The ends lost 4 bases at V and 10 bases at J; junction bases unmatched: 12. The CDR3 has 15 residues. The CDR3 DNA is TGTGCCAGCAGTTTCCCCCGCGGGGGGTCGCTCGAGCAGTTCTTC. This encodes CASSFPRGGSLEQFF.

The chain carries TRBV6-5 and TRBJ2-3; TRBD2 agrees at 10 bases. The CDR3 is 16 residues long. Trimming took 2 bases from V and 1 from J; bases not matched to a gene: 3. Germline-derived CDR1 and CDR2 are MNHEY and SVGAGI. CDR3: CASSYLGTSGTDTQYF. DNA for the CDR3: TGTGCCAGCAGTTACCTCGGGACTAGCGGCACAGATACGCAGTATTTT.

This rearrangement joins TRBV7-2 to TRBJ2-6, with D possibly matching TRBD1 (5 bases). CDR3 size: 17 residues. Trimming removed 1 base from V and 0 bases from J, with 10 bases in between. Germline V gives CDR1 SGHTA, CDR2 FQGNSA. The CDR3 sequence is CASSLVGASSGANVLTF. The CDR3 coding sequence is TGTGCCAGCAGCTTAGTAGGGGCTAGCTCTGGGGCCAACGTCCTGACTTTC.

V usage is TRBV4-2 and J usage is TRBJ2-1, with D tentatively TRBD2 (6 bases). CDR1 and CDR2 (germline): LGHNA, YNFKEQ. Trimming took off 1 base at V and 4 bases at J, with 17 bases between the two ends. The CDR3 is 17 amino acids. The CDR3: CASSQAAERATYNEQFF. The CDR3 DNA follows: TGTGCCAGCAGCCAAGCGGCAGAGCGGGCCACTTACAATGAGCAGTTCTTC.

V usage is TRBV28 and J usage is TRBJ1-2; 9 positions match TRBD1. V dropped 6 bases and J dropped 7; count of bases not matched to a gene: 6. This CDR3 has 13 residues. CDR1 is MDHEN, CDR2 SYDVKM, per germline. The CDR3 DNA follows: TGTGCCAGCAGCTCCGGGACAGGGTTTGGCTACACCTTC. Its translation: CASSSGTGFGYTF.

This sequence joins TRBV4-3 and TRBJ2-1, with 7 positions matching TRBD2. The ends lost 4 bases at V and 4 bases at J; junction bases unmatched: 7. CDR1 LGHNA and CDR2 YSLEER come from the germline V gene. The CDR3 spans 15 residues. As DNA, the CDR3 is TGCGCCAGCAGCCCCAGGGAAGCGGGGTACAATGAGCAGTTCTTC. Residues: CASSPREAGYNEQFF.

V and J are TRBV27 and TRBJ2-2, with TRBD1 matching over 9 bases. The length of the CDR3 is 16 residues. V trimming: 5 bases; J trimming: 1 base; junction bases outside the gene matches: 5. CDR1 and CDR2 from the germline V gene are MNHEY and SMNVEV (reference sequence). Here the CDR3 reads CASSLQGAENTGELFF. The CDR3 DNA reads TGTGCCAGCAGTCTACAGGGGGCTGAGAACACCGGGGAGCTGTTTTTT.

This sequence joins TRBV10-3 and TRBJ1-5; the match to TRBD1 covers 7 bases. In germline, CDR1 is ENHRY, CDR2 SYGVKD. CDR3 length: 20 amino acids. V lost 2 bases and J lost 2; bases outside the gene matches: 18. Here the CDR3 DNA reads TGTGCCATCAGTGAGACGGGACAGACGAACCAAATCGATGGCAATCAGCCCCAGCATTTT. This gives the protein CAISETGQTNQIDGNQPQHF.